This TCR beta chain originates from a study of shared clonotypes between healthy human individuals. Points from the study as a whole: Few donors limited the genetic and exposure-history diversity represented. Sequencing depth was predicted to influence how clonotypes are shared among donors. What naive subsets generally showed was a larger estimated richness than memory subsets showed. It was the non-shared clonotypes that had lower generation probabilities than clonotypes shared by all four donors.

In the naive CD8 group, cells lacked CD45RO and were positively selected for CCR7, so terminally differentiated effector memory CD45RA+ cells were left out. The assay was immunoSEQ multiplex PCR, and TCRdb's table has in-frame clones only and misses some. The sample shows approximately 2,000,000 clones, 80% to 95% of them seen only once. Notes on this clone: Its antigen is as yet unknown. Within the sample, other DNA sequences also encode this same CDR3.

V lost 3 bases to trimming and J lost 2 bases, with 8 bases between them. The germline gives CDR1 MNHEY, CDR2 SMNVEV (reference sequence). This CDR3 contains 13 residues. Sequenced sample: naive CD8+ T cells from PBMCs. The genes are TRBV27 and TRBJ2-7; perhaps D is TRBD1 or TRBD2 (6 bases each). The TCR comes from a young man in good health. Some clones in this sample may be carry-over from other donors' samples. DNA for the CDR3: TGTGCCAGCAGTTTGAGGGGGGCCTACGAGCAGTACTTC. Protein sequence: CASSLRGAYEQYF.